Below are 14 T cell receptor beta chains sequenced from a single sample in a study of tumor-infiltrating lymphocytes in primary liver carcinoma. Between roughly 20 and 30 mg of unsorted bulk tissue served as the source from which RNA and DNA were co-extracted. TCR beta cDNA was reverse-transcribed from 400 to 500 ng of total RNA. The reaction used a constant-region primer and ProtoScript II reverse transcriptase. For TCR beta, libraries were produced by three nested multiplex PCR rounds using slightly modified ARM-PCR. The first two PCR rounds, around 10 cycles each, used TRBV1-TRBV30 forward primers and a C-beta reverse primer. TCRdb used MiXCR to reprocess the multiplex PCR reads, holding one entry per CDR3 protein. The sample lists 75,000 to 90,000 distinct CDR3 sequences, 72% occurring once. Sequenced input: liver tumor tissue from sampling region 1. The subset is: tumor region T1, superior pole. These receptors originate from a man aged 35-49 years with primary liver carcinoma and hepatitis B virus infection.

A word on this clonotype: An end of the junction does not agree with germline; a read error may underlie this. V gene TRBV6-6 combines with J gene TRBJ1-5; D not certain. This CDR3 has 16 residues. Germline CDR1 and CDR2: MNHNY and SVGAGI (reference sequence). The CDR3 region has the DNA TGTGCCAGCAGTTACCGTGTAGAGTATAGTAATCGGCCCCAGCATTTT. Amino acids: CASSYRVEYSNRPQHF.

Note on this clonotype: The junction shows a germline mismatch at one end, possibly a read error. For the CDR3, the DNA is TGTGCAAGCAGCTTAAAAACCGTCATTTACAATGAGCAGTTCTTC. It specifies CASSLKTVIYNEQFF. The chain employs TRBV11-1 and TRBJ2-1; no reliable D call. This CDR3 comprises 15 residues. Germline V gene lookup returns CDR1 SGHAT and CDR2 FQDESV (reference sequence).

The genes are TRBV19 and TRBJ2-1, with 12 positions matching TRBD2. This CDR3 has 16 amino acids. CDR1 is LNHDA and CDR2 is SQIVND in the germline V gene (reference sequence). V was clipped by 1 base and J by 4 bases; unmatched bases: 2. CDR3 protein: CASSIGTSGAYNEQFF. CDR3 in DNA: TGTGCCAGTAGTATAGGGACTAGCGGGGCTTACAATGAGCAGTTCTTC.

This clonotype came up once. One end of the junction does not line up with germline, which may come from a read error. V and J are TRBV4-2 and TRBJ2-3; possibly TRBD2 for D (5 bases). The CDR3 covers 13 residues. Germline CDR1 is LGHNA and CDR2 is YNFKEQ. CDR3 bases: TGTGCCAGCAGTCAAGAGGAGGCAGATACGCAGTATTTT. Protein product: CASSQEEADTQYF.

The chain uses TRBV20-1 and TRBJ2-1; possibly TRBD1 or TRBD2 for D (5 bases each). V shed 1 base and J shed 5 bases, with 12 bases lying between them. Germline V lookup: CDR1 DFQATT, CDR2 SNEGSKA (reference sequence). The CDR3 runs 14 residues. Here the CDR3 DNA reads TGCAGTGCTAGAGTGGGGGTCATCGACAATGAGCAGTTCTTC. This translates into CSARVGVIDNEQFF.

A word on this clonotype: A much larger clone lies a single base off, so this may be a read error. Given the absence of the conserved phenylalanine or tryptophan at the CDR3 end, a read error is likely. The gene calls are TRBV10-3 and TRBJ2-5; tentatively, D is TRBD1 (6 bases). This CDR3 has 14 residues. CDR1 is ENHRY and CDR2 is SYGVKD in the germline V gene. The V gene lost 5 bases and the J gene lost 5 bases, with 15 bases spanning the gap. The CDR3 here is CAISLGRGPETQYL. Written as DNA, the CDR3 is TGTGCCATCAGTTTGGGCAGGGGCCCGGAGACCCAGTACCTC.

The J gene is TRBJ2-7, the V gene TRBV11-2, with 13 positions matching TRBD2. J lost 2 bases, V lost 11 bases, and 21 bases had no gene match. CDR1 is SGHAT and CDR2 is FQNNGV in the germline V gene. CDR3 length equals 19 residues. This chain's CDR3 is CACILITSGRANPPYEQYF. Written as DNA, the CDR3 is TGTGCCTGCATCTTAATTACTAGCGGGAGGGCCAACCCTCCCTACGAGCAGTACTTC. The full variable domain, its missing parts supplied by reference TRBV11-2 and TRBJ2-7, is EAGVAQSPRYKIIEKRQSVAFWCNPISGHATLYWYQQILGQGPKLLIQFQNNGVVDDSQLPKDRFSAERLKGVDSTLKIQPAKLEDSAVYLCACILITSGRANPPYEQYFGPGTRLTVT.

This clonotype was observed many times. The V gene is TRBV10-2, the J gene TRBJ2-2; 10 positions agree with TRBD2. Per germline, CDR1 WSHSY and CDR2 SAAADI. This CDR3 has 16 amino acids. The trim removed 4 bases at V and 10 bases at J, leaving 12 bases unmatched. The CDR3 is CASSGLLAGNREELFF. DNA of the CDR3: TGCGCCAGCAGTGGTCTACTAGCGGGGAATAGGGAGGAGCTGTTTTTT.

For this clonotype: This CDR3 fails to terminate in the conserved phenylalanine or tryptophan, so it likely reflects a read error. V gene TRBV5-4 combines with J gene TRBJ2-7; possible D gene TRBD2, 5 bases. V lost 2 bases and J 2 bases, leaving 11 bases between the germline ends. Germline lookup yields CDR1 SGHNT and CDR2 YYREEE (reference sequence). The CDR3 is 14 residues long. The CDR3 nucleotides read TGTGCCAGCAGCTTAATAGAAGCGGCCTACGAGCAGTACTTA. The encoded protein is CASSLIEAAYEQYL.

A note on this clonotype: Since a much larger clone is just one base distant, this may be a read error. DNA of the CDR3: TGTGCCAGCAGCTCCCCCCGAGGAGAGAACACTGAAGTTTTCTTT. Amino acids: CASSSPRGENTEVFF. The rearrangement links TRBV7-9 to TRBJ1-1; D is uncertain. Per germline, CDR1 SEHNR and CDR2 FQNEAQ (reference sequence). This CDR3 has 15 residues.

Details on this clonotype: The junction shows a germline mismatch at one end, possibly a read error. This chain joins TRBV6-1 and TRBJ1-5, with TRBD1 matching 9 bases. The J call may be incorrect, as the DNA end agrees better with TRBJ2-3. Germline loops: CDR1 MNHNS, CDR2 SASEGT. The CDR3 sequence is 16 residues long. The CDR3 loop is CACRDRQGGVNQPQYF. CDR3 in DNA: TGTGCCTGCAGGGACCGACAGGGGGGGGTCAATCAGCCCCAGTATTTT.

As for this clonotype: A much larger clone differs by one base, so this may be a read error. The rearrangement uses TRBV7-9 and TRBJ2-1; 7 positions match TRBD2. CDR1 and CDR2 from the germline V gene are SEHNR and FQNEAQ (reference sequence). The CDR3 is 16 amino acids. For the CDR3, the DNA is TGTGCCTGCAGCCACCCGGCGGGAGTCGGGTACAATGAGCAGTTCTTC. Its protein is CACSHPAGVGYNEQFF.

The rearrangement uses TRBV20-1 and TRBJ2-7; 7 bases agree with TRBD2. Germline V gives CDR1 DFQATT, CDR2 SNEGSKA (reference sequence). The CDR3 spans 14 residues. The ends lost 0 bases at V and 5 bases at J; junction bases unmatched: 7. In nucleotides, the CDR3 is TGCAGTGCTAGAGATGGGAGGGAGATGCACGAGCAGTACTTC. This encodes CSARDGREMHEQYF.

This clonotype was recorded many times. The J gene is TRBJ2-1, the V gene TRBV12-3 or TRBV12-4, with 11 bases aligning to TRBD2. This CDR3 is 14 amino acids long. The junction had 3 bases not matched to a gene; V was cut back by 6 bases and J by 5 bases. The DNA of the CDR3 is TGTGCCAGCAGGGGGACTAGCGGCCACAATGAGCAGTTCTTC. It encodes CASRGTSGHNEQFF.